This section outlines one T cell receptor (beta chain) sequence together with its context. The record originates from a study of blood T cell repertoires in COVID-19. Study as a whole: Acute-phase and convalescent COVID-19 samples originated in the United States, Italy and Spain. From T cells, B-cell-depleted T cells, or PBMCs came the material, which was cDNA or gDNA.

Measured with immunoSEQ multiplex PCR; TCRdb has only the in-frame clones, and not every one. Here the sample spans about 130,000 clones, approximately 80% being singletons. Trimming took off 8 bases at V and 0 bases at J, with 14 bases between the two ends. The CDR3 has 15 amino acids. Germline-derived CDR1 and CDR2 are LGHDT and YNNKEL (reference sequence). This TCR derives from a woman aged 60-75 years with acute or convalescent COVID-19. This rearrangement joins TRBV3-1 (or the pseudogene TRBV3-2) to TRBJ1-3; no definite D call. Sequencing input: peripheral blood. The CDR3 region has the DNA TGTGCCAGCCGGGAAACCCACTCCTCTGGAAACACCATATATTTT. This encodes CASRETHSSGNTIYF.